Presented here are 6 T cell receptor beta chains from one specimen sequenced in a study of T cell repertoires in cytomegalovirus infection. MiXCR, applied by TCRdb to the reads, yields one record per CDR3 protein. This table holds about 260,000 distinct CDR3 sequences, roughly 13% found once. The source material was PBMCs. These receptors all stem from a human donor in good health (CMV status not recorded). Some clones in this sample may be carry-over from other donors' samples.

At least ten counts were recorded for this clonotype. The V call is TRBV11-2, the J call TRBJ1-2, with D possibly being TRBD1 (6 bases). The CDR3 runs 16 residues. Trimming pared 0 bases from V and 6 bases from J, leaving 17 bases between. Germline assignment: CDR1 SGHAT and CDR2 FQNNGV. CDR3 protein: CASSLDPGEGSNGYTF. Here the CDR3 DNA reads TGTGCCAGCAGCTTAGATCCAGGGGAAGGTTCTAATGGCTACACCTTC.

This clonotype showed up many times. The gene calls are TRBV7-9 and TRBJ2-1; 8 nucleotides line up with TRBD1. This CDR3 comprises 15 residues. The J segment lost 7 bases and the V segment lost 1 base, leaving 6 bases of the junction unmatched. Germline values: CDR1 SEHNR, CDR2 FQNEAQ (reference sequence). The CDR3 DNA follows: TGTGCCAGCAGCTTAGGTACAGGGGGTCGGAATGAGCAGTTCTTC. This sequence encodes CASSLGTGGRNEQFF.

This clonotype was counted a few times. The chain recombines TRBV29-1 with TRBJ2-1, with 7 positions matching TRBD2. With V trimmed by 7 bases and J by 7 bases, 4 bases remained unmatched. CDR3 size: 11 residues. In germline, CDR1 is SQVTM, CDR2 ANQGSEA. This CDR3 is CSAGAGNEQFF. The DNA of the CDR3 is TGCAGCGCCGGAGCGGGAAATGAGCAGTTCTTC.

This clonotype occurred a few times. The chain has TRBV7-2 and TRBJ2-1; 10 bases map to TRBD2. CDR3 length equals 16 residues. Trimming at V came to 4 bases and at J to 15 bases, leaving 18 bases not matched to a gene. CDR1 SGHTA and CDR2 FQGNSA come from the germline V gene. CDR3 loop: CASSSLSGGDQLYPFF. CDR3 bases: TGTGCCAGCAGCTCTCTGAGCGGGGGGGACCAACTTTATCCGTTCTTC.

The V gene is TRBV6-2 or TRBV6-3, the J gene TRBJ2-1, with 11 bases matching TRBD2. CDR3 size: 19 residues. Trimming removed 6 bases from V and 0 bases from J; junction bases left unmatched: 13. Looked up from germline, CDR1 is MNHEY and CDR2 is SVGEGT. The CDR3 region is CASSRQAGLAVPSYNEQFF. CDR3 in DNA: TGTGCCAGCAGCCGACAGGCGGGACTAGCGGTCCCCTCCTACAATGAGCAGTTCTTC.

This clonotype showed up many times. V and J are TRBV7-2 and TRBJ2-3, with 10 bases lining up with TRBD1. The CDR3 runs to 14 residues. J was trimmed by 5 bases and V by 5 bases; bases with no gene match: 4. Germline values: CDR1 SGHTA, CDR2 FQGNSA. The CDR3 nucleotides read TGTGCCAGCAGCCCCCGGACAGGGGGAGATACGCAGTATTTT. Its translation is CASSPRTGGDTQYF.